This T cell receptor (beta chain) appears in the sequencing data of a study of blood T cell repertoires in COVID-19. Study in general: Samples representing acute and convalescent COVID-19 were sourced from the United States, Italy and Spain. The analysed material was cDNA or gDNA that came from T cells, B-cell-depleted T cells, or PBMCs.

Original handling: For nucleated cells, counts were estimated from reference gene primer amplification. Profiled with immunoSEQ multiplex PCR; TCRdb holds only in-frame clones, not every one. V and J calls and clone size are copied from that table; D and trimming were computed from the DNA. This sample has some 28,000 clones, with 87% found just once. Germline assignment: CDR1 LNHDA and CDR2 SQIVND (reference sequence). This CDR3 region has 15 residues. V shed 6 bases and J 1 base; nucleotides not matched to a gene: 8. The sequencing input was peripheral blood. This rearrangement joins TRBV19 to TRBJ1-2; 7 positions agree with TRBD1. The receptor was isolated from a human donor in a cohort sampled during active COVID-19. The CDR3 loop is CASSPGTAINYGYTF. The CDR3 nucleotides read TGTGCCAGTAGCCCCGGGACAGCTATTAACTATGGCTACACCTTC.